The clone carrying this T cell receptor (beta chain) came up many times. What it binds is not known. This sample was taken from a study of T cell repertoires in cytomegalovirus infection. As for the study in general: CMV infection together with matching HLA type was indicated by public TCR beta signatures. Study results and caveats: Identification of carriers of CMV plus the relevant HLA was performed using cumulative public TCR beta family frequency. Clonotypes of TCR beta that were HLA-C-restricted and CMV-specific dominated the ex vivo response.

TCRdb analysed the reads with MiXCR anew, one entry per CDR3 protein. Of about 240,000 distinct CDR3 sequences in the sample, approximately 7% were seen once. The CDR3 has 13 amino acids. V gave up 5 bases and J gave up 5 bases, with 15 bases separating them. Germline V gene lookup returns CDR1 DFQATT and CDR2 SNEGSKA (reference sequence). J is TRBJ1-1 and V is TRBV20-1; D is unresolved. Sequencing was done on a sample of PBMCs. This clonotype originated in a human donor in good health (CMV status not recorded). Some clones in this sample may be carry-over from other donors' samples. CDR3 loop: CSAGRTPQTEAFF. In DNA form, the CDR3 reads TGCAGTGCTGGTCGAACCCCCCAAACTGAAGCTTTCTTT.